The clone carrying this T cell receptor (beta chain) was observed at least ten times. Its antigen is as yet unknown. The data were taken from a study of molecular identifiers for immune sequencing clone quantification. General observations from the study: In naive cells, under 1% of molecules belonged to clones above 20 RNA copies, against over 98% in effector cells.

Each CDR3 protein gets one entry after TCRdb re-called the PCR reads with MiXCR. Among 250,000 to 350,000 distinct CDR3 sequences listed, about 22% were seen once. This receptor was identified in a human donor in good health. Some libraries in this study had Jurkat cell RNA spiked in. Sequenced input: naive CD8+ T cells from blood, with Jurkat cell RNA spiked in. Subset defined: FACS-sorted CD8+CD4-CCR7+CD45RA+ naive T cells.

CDR3 DNA sequence: TGTGCCAGCAGCGAAAGGACAGGGCGCTACGAGCAGTACTTC. Encoded protein: CASSERTGRYEQYF. The rearrangement links TRBV13 to TRBJ2-7; 8 bases are a match to TRBD1. The CDR3 loop spans 14 amino acids. Germline V CDR1 and CDR2: PRHDT, FYEKMQ (reference sequence). The junction had 6 bases not matched to a gene; V was cut back by 5 bases and J by 3 bases.